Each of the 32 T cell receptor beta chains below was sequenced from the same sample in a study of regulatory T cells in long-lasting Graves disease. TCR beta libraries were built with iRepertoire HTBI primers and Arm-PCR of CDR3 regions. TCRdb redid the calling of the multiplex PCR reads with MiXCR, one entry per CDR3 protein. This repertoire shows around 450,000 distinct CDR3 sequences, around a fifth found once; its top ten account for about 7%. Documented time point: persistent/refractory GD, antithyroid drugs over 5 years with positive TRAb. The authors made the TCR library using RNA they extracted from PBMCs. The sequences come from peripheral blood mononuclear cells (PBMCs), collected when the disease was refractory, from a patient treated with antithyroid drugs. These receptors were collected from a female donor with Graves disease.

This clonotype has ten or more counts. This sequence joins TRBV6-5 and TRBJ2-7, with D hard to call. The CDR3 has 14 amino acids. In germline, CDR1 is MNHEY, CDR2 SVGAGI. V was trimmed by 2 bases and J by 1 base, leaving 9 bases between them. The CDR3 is CASSYTRSSYEQYF. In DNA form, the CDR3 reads TGTGCCAGCAGTTACACCCGATCGTCCTACGAGCAGTACTTC.

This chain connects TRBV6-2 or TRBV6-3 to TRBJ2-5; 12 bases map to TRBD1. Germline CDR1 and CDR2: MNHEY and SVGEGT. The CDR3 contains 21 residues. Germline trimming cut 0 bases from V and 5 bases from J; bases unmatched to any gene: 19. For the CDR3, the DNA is TGTGCCAGCAGTTACTCGACGGCCCTGGAGGGGACAGGGGGCATGAGGGAGACCCAGTACTTC. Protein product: CASSYSTALEGTGGMRETQYF.

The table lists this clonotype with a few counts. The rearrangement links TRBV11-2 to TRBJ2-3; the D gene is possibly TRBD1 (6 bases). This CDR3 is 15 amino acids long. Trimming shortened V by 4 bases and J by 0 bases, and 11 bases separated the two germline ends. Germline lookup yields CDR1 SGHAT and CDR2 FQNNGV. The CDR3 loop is CASSSAQGSTDTQYF. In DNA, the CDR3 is TGTGCCAGCAGCTCCGCTCAGGGGAGCACAGATACGCAGTATTTT.

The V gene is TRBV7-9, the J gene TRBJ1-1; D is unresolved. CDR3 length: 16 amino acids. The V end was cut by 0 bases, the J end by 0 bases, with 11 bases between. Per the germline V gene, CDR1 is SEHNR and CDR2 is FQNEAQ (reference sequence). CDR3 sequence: CASSLAGGNMNTEAFF. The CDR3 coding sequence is TGTGCCAGCAGCTTAGCTGGAGGGAATATGAACACTGAAGCTTTCTTT. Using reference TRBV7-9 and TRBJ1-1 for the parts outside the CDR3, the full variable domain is DTGVSQNPRHKITKRGQNVTFRCDPISEHNRLYWYRQTLGQGPEFLTYFQNEAQLEKSRLLSDRFSAERPKGSFSTLEIQRTEQGDSAMYLCASSLAGGNMNTEAFFGQGTRLTVV.

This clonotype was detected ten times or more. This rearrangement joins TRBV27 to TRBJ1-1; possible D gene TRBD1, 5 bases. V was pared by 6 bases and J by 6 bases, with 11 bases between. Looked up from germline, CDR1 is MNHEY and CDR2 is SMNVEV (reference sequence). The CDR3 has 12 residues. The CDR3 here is CASRDNQAEAFF. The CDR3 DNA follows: TGTGCCAGCAGGGACAATCAGGCTGAAGCTTTCTTT.

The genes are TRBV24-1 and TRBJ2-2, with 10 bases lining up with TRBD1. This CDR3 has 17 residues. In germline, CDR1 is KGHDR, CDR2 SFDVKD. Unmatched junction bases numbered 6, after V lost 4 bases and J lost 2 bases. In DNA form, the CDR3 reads TGTGCCACCAGTGACCGTGACAGGGGGCGCAACACCGGGGAGCTGTTTTTT. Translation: CATSDRDRGRNTGELFF.

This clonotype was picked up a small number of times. CDR3 coding DNA: TGTGCCAGCAGTGAATATGGAGGGCCCCCTTATGGCTACACCTTC. Translation gives CASSEYGGPPYGYTF. This chain uses TRBV25-1 with TRBJ1-2, with D uncertain. Germline-derived CDR1 and CDR2 are MGHDK and SYGVNS. The CDR3 is 15 residues long. V was trimmed by 0 bases and J by 5 bases, leaving 13 bases between them.

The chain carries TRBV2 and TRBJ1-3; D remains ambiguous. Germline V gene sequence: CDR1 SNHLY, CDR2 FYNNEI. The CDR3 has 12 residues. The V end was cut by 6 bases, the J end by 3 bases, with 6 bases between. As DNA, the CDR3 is TGTGCCAGCAGCTCTGGTGGAAACACCATATATTTT. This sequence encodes CASSSGGNTIYF.

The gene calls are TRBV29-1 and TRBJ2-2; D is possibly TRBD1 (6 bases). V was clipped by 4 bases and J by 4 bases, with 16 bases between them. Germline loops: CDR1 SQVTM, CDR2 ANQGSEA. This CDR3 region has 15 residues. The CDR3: CSVGVWQGSTGELFF. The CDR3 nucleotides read TGCAGCGTTGGCGTTTGGCAGGGGAGCACCGGGGAGCTGTTTTTT.

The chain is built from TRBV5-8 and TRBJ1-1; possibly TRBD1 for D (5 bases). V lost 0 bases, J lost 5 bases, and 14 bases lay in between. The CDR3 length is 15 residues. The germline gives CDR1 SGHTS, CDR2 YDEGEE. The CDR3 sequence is CASSLVQGIGTEAFF. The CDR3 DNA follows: TGTGCCAGCAGCTTGGTGCAGGGAATTGGTACTGAAGCTTTCTTT.

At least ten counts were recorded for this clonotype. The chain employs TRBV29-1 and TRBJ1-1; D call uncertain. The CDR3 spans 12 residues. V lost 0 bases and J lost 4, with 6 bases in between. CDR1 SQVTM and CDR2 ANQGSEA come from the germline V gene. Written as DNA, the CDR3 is TGCAGCGTTGAAGATCCAGGCACTGAAGCTTTCTTT. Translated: CSVEDPGTEAFF.

In nucleotides, the CDR3 is TGTGCCAGCAGCCGAATTCCCCCGGGGCGGACTGAAGCTTTCTTT. Translating gives CASSRIPPGRTEAFF. V and J are TRBV27 and TRBJ1-1; a possible D gene is TRBD1 (5 bases). CDR1 is MNHEY, CDR2 SMNVEV, per germline (reference sequence). CDR3 length equals 15 residues. V lost 6 bases, J lost 5 bases, and 19 bases lay in between.

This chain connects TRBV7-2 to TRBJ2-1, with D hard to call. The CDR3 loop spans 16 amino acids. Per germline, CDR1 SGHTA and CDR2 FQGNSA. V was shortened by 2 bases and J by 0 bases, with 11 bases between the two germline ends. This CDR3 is CASSLSALSSYNEQFF. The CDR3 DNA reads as TGTGCCAGCAGCTTATCAGCGTTGAGCTCCTACAATGAGCAGTTCTTC.

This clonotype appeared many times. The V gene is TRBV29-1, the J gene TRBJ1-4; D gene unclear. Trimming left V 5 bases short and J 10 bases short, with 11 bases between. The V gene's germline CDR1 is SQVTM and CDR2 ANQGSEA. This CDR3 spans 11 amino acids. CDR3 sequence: CSVPGSGKLFF. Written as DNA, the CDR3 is TGCAGCGTTCCTGGCAGTGGAAAACTGTTTTTT.

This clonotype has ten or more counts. CDR3 bases: TGTGCCAGCAGTTTTAGGGGAGGACGGTTCGTTCAGCCCCAGCATTTT. Residues: CASSFRGGRFVQPQHF. The chain employs TRBV28 and TRBJ1-5; TRBD1 might be the D (5 bases). This CDR3 is built from 16 residues. Trimming took 3 bases from V and 6 from J, leaving 18 bases between them. CDR1 is MDHEN, CDR2 SYDVKM, per germline.

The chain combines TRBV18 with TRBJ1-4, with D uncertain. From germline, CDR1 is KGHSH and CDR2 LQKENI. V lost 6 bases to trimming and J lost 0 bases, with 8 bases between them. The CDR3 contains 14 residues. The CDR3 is CASSSSATNEKLFF. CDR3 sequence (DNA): TGTGCCAGCTCTTCGTCTGCAACTAATGAAAAACTGTTTTTT.

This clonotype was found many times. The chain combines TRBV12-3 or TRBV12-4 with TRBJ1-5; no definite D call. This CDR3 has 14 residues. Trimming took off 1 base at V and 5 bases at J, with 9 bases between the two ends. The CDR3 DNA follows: TGTGCCAGCAGTTTAGGGCAGGTGGATCAGCCCCAGCATTTT. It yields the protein CASSLGQVDQPQHF.

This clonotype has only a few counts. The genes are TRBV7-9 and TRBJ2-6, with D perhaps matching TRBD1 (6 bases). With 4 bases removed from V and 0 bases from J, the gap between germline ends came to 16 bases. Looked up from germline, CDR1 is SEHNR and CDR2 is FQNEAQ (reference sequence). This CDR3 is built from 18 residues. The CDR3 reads CASSSGPGQSSGANVLTF. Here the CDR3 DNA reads TGTGCCAGCAGCTCCGGCCCAGGACAGAGCTCTGGGGCCAACGTCCTGACTTTC.

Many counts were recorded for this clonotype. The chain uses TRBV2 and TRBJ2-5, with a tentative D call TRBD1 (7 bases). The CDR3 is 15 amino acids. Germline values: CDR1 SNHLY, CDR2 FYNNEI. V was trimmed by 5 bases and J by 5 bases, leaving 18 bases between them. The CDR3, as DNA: TGTGCCAGCAGTCGACAGGGCCTGGAGGGGGAGACCCAGTACTTC. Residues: CASSRQGLEGETQYF.

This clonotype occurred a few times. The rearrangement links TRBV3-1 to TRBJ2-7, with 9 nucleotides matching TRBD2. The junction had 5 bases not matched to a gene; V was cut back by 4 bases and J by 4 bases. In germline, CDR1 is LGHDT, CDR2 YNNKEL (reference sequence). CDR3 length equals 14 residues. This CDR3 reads CASSPVLAGYEQYF. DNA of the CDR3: TGTGCCAGCAGCCCGGTACTAGCGGGTTACGAGCAGTACTTC.

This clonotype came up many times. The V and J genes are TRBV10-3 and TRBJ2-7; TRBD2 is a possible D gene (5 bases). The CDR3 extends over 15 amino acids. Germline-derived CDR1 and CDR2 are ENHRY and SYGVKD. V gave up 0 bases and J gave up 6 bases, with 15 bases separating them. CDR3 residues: CAISESAVYVPEQYF. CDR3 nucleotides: TGTGCCATCAGTGAGTCAGCGGTGTACGTCCCCGAGCAGTACTTC.

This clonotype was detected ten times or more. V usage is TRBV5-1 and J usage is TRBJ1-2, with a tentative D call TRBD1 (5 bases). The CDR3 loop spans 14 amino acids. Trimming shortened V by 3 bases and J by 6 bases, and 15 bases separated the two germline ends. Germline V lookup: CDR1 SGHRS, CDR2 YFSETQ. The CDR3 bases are TGCGCCAGCAGCTGGGGGACTTCAGGTGATGGCTACACCTTC. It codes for CASSWGTSGDGYTF.

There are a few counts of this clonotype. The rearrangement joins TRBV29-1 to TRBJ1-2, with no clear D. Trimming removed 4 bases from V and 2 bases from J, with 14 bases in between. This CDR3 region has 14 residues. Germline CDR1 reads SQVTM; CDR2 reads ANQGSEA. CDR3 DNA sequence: TGCAGCGTTGCCGGTGGCAGCGCGAACTATGGCTACACCTTC. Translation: CSVAGGSANYGYTF.

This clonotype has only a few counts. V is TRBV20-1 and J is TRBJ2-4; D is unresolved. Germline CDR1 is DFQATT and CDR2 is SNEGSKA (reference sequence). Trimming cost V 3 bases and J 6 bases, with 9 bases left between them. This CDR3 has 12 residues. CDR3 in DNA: TGCAGTGCTAGTAACATGGGAAACATTCAGTACTTC. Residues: CSASNMGNIQYF.

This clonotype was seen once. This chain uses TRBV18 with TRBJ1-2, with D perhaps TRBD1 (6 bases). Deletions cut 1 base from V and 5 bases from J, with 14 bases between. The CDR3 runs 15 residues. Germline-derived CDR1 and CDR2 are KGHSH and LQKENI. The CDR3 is CASSPLEQGLYGYTF. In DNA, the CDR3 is TGTGCCAGCTCACCACTTGAACAGGGTCTATATGGCTACACCTTC.

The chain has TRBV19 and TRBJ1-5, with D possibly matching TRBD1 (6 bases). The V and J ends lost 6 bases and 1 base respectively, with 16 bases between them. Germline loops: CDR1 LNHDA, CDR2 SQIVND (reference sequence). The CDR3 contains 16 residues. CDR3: CASRGLQGASNQPQHF. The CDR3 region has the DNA TGTGCCAGTAGGGGTCTACAGGGTGCGAGCAATCAGCCCCAGCATTTT.

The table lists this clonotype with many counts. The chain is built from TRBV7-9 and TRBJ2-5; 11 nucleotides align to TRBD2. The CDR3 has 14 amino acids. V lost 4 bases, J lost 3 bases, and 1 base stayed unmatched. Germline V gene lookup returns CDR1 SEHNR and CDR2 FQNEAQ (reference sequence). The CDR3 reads CASSSLAGEETQYF. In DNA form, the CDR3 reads TGTGCCAGCAGCTCACTAGCGGGAGAAGAGACCCAGTACTTC. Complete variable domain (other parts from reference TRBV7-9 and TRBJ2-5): DTGVSQNPRHKITKRGQNVTFRCDPISEHNRLYWYRQTLGQGPEFLTYFQNEAQLEKSRLLSDRFSAERPKGSFSTLEIQRTEQGDSAMYLCASSSLAGEETQYFGPGTRLLVL.

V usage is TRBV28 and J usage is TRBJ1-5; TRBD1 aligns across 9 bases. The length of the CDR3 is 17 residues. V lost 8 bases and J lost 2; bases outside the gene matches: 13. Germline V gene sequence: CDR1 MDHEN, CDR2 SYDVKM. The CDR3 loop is CASVRGTGSLGNQPQHF. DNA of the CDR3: TGTGCCAGCGTTAGGGGGACAGGGTCTTTGGGCAATCAGCCCCAGCATTTT.

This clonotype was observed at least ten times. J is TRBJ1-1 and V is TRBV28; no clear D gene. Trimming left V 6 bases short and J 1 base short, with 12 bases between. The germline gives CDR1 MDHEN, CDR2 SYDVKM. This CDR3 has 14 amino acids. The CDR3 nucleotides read TGTGCCAGCAGGCAGAGACTCCGGAACACTGAAGCTTTCTTT. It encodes CASRQRLRNTEAFF.

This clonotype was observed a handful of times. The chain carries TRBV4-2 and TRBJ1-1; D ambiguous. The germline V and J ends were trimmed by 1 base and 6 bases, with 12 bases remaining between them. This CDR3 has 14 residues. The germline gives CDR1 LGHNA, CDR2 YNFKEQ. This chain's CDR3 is CASSQGTRKSEAFF. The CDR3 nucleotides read TGTGCCAGCAGCCAAGGAACGAGGAAATCTGAAGCTTTCTTT.

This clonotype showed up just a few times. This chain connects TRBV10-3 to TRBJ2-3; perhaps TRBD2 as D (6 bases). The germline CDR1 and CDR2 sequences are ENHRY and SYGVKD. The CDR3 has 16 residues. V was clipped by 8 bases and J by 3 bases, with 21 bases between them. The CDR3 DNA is TGTGCCATCGCGGCGGAGGGGCCAGAACCGACAGATACGCAGTATTTT. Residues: CAIAAEGPEPTDTQYF.

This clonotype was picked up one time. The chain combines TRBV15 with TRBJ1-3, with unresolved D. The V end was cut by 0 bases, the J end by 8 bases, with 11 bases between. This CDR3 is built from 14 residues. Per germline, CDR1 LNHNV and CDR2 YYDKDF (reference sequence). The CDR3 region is CATSRDSLDDTIYF. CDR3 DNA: TGTGCCACCAGCAGAGATAGCCTGGATGACACCATATATTTT.